These T cell receptor beta chains were read from a single sample in a study of T-cell memory formation after mild COVID-19. MiXCR, applied by TCRdb to the 5' RACE reads, yields one record per CDR3 protein. The data show over 55,000 distinct CDR3 sequences, over 7.5% seen once. The specimen sequenced was PBMCs or a T cell subset sorted from them (not recorded which). The source of these receptors is a man between 18 and 35 years old who had mild COVID-19 (a few samples of this study predate the infection). Cell type and time point are not known. CDR3s include the opening cysteine and the closing phenylalanine or tryptophan. D genes are given only for firm matches. Rows give clone size only sometimes, using once, few, many, or a class for an expanded clone.

J,V,D,size,DNA,CDR3
TRBJ2-1,TRBV4-2,TRBD1,few,TGTGCCAGCAGCCCTCAGCCGGGACAGGGGAATGAGCAGTTCTTC,CASSPQPGQGNEQFF
TRBJ2-3,TRBV6-6,TRBD2,-,TGTGCCAGCAGTTACTCCGGGACTACGACAGATACGCAGTATTTT,CASSYSGTTTDTQYF
TRBJ2-5,TRBV12-3/TRBV12-4,-,medium-sized,TGTGCCAGCCGCAGACAGGGGACGGGAGGAGAGACCCAGTACTTC,CASRRQGTGGETQYF
TRBJ1-6,TRBV6-2/TRBV6-3,-,many,TGTGCCAGCAAAAGGAGCTCCTATAATTCACCCCTCCACTTT,CASKRSSYNSPLHF
TRBJ2-3,TRBV21-1,-,few,TGTGCCAGCAGCAAGGGACAGGGGGCTAAAGATACGCAGTATTTT,CASSKGQGAKDTQYF
TRBJ1-1,TRBV7-9,TRBD1,-,TGTGCCGGACAGGGTAACACTGAAGCTTTCTTT,CAGQGNTEAFF
TRBJ1-1,TRBV7-3,-,-,TGTGCCAGCAGCTTAAACCGGGATACCAACACTGAAGCTTTCTTT,CASSLNRDTNTEAFF
TRBJ2-6,TRBV5-5,TRBD1,few,TGTGCCAGCAGCTTTTCCCAGGGGGCCAGCTCTGGGGCCAACGTCCTGACTTTC,CASSFSQGASSGANVLTF
TRBJ2-3,TRBV20-1,-,many,TGCAGTGCCCTTACCCGGACAGATACGCAGTATTTT,CSALTRTDTQYF
TRBJ2-6,TRBV7-2,-,few,TGTGCCAGCAACAGGGAAAGTTCTGGGGCCAACGTCCTGACTTTC,CASNRESSGANVLTF
TRBJ2-5,TRBV12-3/TRBV12-4,TRBD2,-,TGTGCCAGCAGTTTAGGAGCGGGGCCCCAAGAGACCCAGTACTTC,CASSLGAGPQETQYF
TRBJ2-5,TRBV5-5,-,-,TGTGCCAGCAGCTTGTGGCCTAGAAGTATCGAGACCCAGTACTTC,CASSLWPRSIETQYF
TRBJ2-5,TRBV4-3,TRBD2,-,TGCGCCAGCAGCCAGGCGGGGACTAGCTTAGAGACCCAGTACTTC,CASSQAGTSLETQYF
TRBJ1-1,TRBV5-6,TRBD1,many,TGTGCCAGCAGCTGGGGACAGGGTTGGACTGAAGCTTTCTTT,CASSWGQGWTEAFF
TRBJ1-6,TRBV28,-,few,TGTGCCAGCACTTCGGCGGTGAATTCACCCCTCCACTTT,CASTSAVNSPLHF
TRBJ2-5,TRBV4-3,-,many,TGCGCCAGCAGCCAAGAAACTTGGGGAACGCAGTACTTC,CASSQETWGTQYF
TRBJ1-1,TRBV5-4,-,few,TGTGCCAGCCACCCCCCCTTTAGGAACACTGAAGCTTTCTTT,CASHPPFRNTEAFF
TRBJ2-7,TRBV3-2,-,few,TGTGCCAGCAGCCAAGATTGCACCTACGAGCAGTACTTC,CASSQDCTYEQYF
TRBJ2-3,TRBV10-2,-,few,TGCGCCAGCATCCGTAGGACAACTACTTCGGCAGATACGCAGTATTTT,CASIRRTTTSADTQYF
TRBJ1-1,TRBV5-1,TRBD1,few,TGCGCCAGCAGCGGGGCATGGGCAGGGGGCACTGAAGCTTTCTTT,CASSGAWAGGTEAFF
TRBJ2-2,TRBV20-1,TRBD1,-,TGCAGTGCTAGAGGCCAGGGGGCGGAAGGGGAGCTGTTTTTT,CSARGQGAEGELFF
TRBJ1-2,TRBV19,-,few,TGTGCCAGTAAGAACTATGGCTACACCTTC,CASKNYGYTF
TRBJ1-5,TRBV10-3,-,few,TGTGCCATCAGCCGACAGGAGGATCAGCCCCAGCATTTT,CAISRQEDQPQHF
TRBJ1-1,TRBV12-3/TRBV12-4,-,many,TGTGCCAGCAGTTTAGGACCGAACACTGAAGCTTTCTTT,CASSLGPNTEAFF
TRBJ2-5,TRBV7-3,TRBD2,-,TGTGCCAGCAGCTTCCAGGGAGGGTACCAAGAGACCCAGTACTTC,CASSFQGGYQETQYF
TRBJ1-5,TRBV20-1,TRBD1,-,TGCAGTGCATCGACAGGGGGCGGCAATCAGCCCCAGCATTTT,CSASTGGGNQPQHF
TRBJ2-1,TRBV5-1,-,-,TGCGCCAGCAGCTTGGACTGGTCCAATGAGCAGTTCTTC,CASSLDWSNEQFF
TRBJ1-2,TRBV4-3,-,few,TGCGCCAGCAGCCAAGATAGGAGGGCAGGGAATGGCTACACCTTC,CASSQDRRAGNGYTF
TRBJ1-2,TRBV4-1,-,-,TGCGCCAGCAGCCAAGATACGAGCTATGGCTACACCTTC,CASSQDTSYGYTF
TRBJ2-3,TRBV7-2,-,-,TGTGCCAGCAGCTTGGAGGAGGTGCAGTATTTT,CASSLEEVQYF
TRBJ2-5,TRBV2,-,-,TGTGCCAGCAGTATGACCCAAGAGACCCAGTACTTC,CASSMTQETQYF
TRBJ2-3,TRBV4-1,TRBD2,-,TGCGCCAGCAGCCAAGATGTGACGGGGGGGCTTGGAGATACGCAGTATTTT,CASSQDVTGGLGDTQYF
TRBJ2-3,TRBV6-6,-,few,TGTGCCAGCAGTGATTCGGGGGATACGCAGTATTTT,CASSDSGDTQYF
TRBJ2-3,TRBV18,-,few,TGTGCCAGCTCACTAGCGGAGGAAGATACGCAGTATTTT,CASSLAEEDTQYF
TRBJ2-1,TRBV12-3/TRBV12-4,-,few,TGTGCCAGCGGGAACACAGGTAGCTCCTACAATGAGCAGTTCTTC,CASGNTGSSYNEQFF
TRBJ2-2,TRBV5-1,-,few,TGCGCCAGCAGCTTGGGACACACCGGGGAGCTGTTTTTT,CASSLGHTGELFF
TRBJ1-2,TRBV4-3,-,-,TGCGCCAGCAGCCAAGCCTCTGGACAGACTAACTATGGCTACACCTTC,CASSQASGQTNYGYTF
TRBJ1-5,TRBV2,-,few,TGTGCCAGCAGCGGGGGACCCGGTCAGCCCCAGCATTTT,CASSGGPGQPQHF
TRBJ1-5,TRBV6-5,-,-,TGTGCCGTCGGGGGCTATAGCAATCAGCCCCAGCATTTT,CAVGGYSNQPQHF
TRBJ2-7,TRBV27,TRBD2,few,TGTGCCAGCAGTTCCAGCGGGGAATTCGAGCAGTACTTC,CASSSSGEFEQYF